This T cell receptor beta chain originates from a study of blood T cells in healthy people across ages. This clonotype was seen only a few times. Combining a sample-barcoded 5' primer with a J-beta primer mix, a second PCR ran for about 7 to 11 cycles. Any given sample supplied a minimum of 2.5 million CDR3-containing paired-end reads. TCRdb recomputed calls from the 5' RACE reads with MiXCR, one row per CDR3 protein. The sample contains 800,000 to 1,300,000 distinct CDR3 sequences, 20% to 25% of which appear only once. Germline values: CDR1 SQVTM, CDR2 ANQGSEA. The CDR3 spans 14 residues. V lost 8 bases and J 4 bases, leaving 18 bases between the germline ends. These same data were also listed under a study on T cells of mothers and their children.

Sequencing was done on a sample of blood. The TCR was taken from a girl aged 2-10 years in good health. The gene calls are TRBV29-1 and TRBJ2-1; weak D call: TRBD2 (5 bases). CDR3 nucleotide sequence: TGCAGCCCGACCGGACTGACCACGTACAATGAGCAGTTCTTC. Translation gives CSPTGLTTYNEQFF.